This T cell receptor beta chain was profiled in a study of cytomegalovirus exposure and HLA in healthy donors. With respect to this clone: Its antigen is unidentified.

Study-level points and caveats: There were some V segments, including TRBV6-2 and TRBV6-3, excluded as indistinguishable.

The PCR had 60 Vbeta and 13 Jbeta primers. Libraries were prepared by immunoSEQ multiplex PCR; TCRdb keeps only in-frame clonotypes and omits some of them. The sample contains roughly 100,000 clones, more than 65% of which appear only once. V was shortened by 5 bases and J by 4 bases, with 13 bases between the two germline ends. The length of the CDR3 is 14 residues. Germline CDR1 reads SGDLS; CDR2 reads YYNGEE. This clonotype was obtained from a man aged 35 to 55 in good health and CMV-seropositive. J is TRBJ1-5 and V is TRBV9; D is perhaps TRBD1 (6 bases). The sequenced sample was PBMCs. The CDR3 spells CASSTGKGNQPQHF. In DNA form, the CDR3 reads TGTGCCAGCAGTACAGGGAAGGGGAATCAGCCCCAGCATTTT.